This T cell receptor (beta chain) was recovered during a study of blood T cell repertoires in COVID-19. The wider study: Researchers got acute and convalescent COVID-19 samples from the United States, Italy and Spain. PBMCs, B-cell-depleted T cells, or T cells were the source of the cDNA or gDNA that made up the material.

Comment on this clone: The same CDR3 also results from other DNA sequences found in this sample.

V was clipped by 2 bases and J by 0 bases, with 5 bases between them. Germline CDR1 reads MNHEY; CDR2 reads SVGAGI. The CDR3 runs to 13 residues. Per the study methods: Amplification of reference gene primers was used by the study to estimate nucleated cell counts. Data came from immunoSEQ multiplex PCR; TCRdb stores just in-frame clones and leaves some out. V and J calls and clone size are as listed in that table; D and trimming were resolved from the DNA. In the table there are under 100,000 clones, around four fifths of which are singletons. The V and J genes are TRBV6-5 and TRBJ2-7; D ambiguous. This TCR was recovered from a man aged 45-65 years with acute or convalescent COVID-19. Sequencing was done on a sample of peripheral blood. The CDR3 DNA is TGTGCCAGCAGTTACGGAGACTCCTACGAGCAGTACTTC. Protein sequence: CASSYGDSYEQYF.